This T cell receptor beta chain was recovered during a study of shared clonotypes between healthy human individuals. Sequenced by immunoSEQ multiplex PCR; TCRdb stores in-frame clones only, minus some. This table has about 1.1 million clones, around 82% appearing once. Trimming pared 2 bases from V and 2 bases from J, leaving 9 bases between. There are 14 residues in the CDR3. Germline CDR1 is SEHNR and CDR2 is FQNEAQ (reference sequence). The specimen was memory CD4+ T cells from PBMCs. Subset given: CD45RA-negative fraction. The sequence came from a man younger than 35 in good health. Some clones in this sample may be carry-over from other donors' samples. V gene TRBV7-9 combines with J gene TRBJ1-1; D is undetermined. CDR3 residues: CASSLYEVNTEAFF. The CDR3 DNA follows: TGTGCCAGCAGCTTATATGAGGTTAACACTGAAGCTTTCTTT.